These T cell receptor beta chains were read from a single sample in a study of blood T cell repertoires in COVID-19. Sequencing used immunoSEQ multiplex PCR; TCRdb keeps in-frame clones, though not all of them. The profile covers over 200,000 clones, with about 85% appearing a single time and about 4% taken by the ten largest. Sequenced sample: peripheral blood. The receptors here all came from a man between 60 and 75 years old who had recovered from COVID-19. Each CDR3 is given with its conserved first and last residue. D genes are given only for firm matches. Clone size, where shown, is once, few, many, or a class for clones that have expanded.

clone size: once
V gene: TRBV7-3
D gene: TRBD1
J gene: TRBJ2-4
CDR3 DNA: TGTGCCAGCAGCCCAGGGGGCCCAGCCAAAAACATTCAGTACTTC
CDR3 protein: CASSPGGPAKNIQYF

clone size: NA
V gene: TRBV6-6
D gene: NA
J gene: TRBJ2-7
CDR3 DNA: TGTGCCAGCAGTTACGGGACCGGGACACCATCCTACGAGCAGTACTTC
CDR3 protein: CASSYGTGTPSYEQYF

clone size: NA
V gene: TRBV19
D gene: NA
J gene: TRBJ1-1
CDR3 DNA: TGTGCCAGTAGCCGTCGGTCTGAAGCTTTCTTT
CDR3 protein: CASSRRSEAFF

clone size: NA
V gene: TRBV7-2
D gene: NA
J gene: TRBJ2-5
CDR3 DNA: TGTGCCAGCAGCTTAGCGGCATACCAAGAGACCCAGTACTTC
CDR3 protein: CASSLAAYQETQYF

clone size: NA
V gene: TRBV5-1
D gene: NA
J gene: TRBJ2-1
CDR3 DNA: TGCGCCAGCAGCGGGAGGGGGATCAACAATGAGCAGTTCTTC
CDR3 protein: CASSGRGINNEQFF

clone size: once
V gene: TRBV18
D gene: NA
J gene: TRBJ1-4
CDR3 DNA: TGTGCCAGCTCACGGACAGATACTAATGAAAAACTGTTTTTT
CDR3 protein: CASSRTDTNEKLFF

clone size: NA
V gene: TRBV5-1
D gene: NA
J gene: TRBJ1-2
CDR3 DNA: TGCGCCAGCAGCCCGGAGGGGGGGCTGCGCTACACCTTC
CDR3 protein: CASSPEGGLRYTF

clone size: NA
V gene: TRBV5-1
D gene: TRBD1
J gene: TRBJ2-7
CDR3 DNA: TGCGCCAGCAGCCCAGAATCGGACAGGGACTACGAGCAGTACTTC
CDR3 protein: CASSPESDRDYEQYF

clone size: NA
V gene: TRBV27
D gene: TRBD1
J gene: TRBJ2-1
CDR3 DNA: TGTGCCAGCATGTTTTTCCGCCGGGACAGGATTTACAATGAGCAGTTCTTC
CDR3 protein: CASMFFRRDRIYNEQFF

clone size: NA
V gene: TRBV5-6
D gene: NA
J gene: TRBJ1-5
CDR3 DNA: TGTGCCAGCAGCTTGTTTCGGCAGGGGAGGGAAGGCAATCAGCCCCAGCATTTT
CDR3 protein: CASSLFRQGREGNQPQHF

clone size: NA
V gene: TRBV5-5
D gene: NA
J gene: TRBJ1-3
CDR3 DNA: TGTGCCAGCAGCTTGGGAGGAGCCAGAGACACCATATATTTT
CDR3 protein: CASSLGGARDTIYF

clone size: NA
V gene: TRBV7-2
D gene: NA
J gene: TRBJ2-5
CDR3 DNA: TGTGCCAGCAGCTTAGCGGGGGGGCAGGAGACCCAGTACTTC
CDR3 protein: CASSLAGGQETQYF

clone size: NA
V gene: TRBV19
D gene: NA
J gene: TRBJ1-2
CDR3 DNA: TGTGCCACCCAGTTTAACTATGGCTACACCTTC
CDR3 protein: CATQFNYGYTF

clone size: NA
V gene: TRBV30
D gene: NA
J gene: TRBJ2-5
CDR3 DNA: TGTGCCTGGAGTGGGAGGGGGACCCAGTACTTC
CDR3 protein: CAWSGRGTQYF

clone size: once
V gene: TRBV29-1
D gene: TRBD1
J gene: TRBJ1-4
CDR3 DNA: TGCAGCTTTCGGACAGGGGGTAGGGAAAAACTGTTTTTT
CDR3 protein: CSFRTGGREKLFF

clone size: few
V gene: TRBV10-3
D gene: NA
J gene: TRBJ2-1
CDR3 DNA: TGTGCCATCAGAAAGGACGAGGGCAATGAGCAGTTCTTC
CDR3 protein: CAIRKDEGNEQFF

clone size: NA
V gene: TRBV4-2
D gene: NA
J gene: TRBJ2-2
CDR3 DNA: TGTGCCAGCACGCCAGGTTTGGGCGCGAAAACCGGGGAGCTGTTTTTT
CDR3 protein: CASTPGLGAKTGELFF

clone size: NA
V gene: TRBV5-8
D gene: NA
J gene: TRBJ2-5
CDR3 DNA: TGTGCCAGCAGCCGAAGAGGATATGACCTCCAAGAGACCCAGTACTTC
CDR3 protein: CASSRRGYDLQETQYF

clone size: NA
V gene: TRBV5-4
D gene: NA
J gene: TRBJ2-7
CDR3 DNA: TGTGCCAGCAGCTTAGGGCACCGCATTTCAGGGAATGAGCAGTACTTC
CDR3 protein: CASSLGHRISGNEQYF

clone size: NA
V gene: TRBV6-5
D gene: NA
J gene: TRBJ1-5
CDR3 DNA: TGTGCCAGCAGTCCAGACAATAGCAATCAGCCCCAGCATTTT
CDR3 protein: CASSPDNSNQPQHF

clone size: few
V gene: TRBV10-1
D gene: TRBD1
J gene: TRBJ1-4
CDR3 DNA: TGCGCCACTCAGGGGGCAACTAATGAAAAACTGTTTTTT
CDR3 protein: CATQGATNEKLFF

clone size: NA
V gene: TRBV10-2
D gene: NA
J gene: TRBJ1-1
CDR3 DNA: TGCGCCAGCAGTGACGAAGAAACGGGAGCTTTCTTT
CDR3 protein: CASSDEETGAFF

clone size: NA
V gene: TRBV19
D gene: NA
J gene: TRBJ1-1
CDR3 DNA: TGTGCCAGTAGTCCCAGGTCAAAGGGGCGAAACACTGAAGCTTTCTTT
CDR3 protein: CASSPRSKGRNTEAFF

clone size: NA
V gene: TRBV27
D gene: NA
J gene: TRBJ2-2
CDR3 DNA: TGTGCCAGCAGTTTCATTGGGAGCGGGGAGCTGTTTTTT
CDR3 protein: CASSFIGSGELFF

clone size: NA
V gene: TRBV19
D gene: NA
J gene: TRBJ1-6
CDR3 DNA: TGTGCCAGTAGTGTACAGGGTACGGATTCACCCCTCCACTTT
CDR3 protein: CASSVQGTDSPLHF

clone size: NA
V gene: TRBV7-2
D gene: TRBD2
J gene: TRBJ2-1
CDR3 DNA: TGTGCCAGCAGCCCGAGAAGCGGGGGGGTGAAAGGGGAGCAGTTCTTC
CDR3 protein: CASSPRSGGVKGEQFF

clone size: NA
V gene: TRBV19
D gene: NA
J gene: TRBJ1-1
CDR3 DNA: TGTGCCAGCGTCACTTTAGGACAGCTTAACACTGAAGCTTTCTTT
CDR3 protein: CASVTLGQLNTEAFF

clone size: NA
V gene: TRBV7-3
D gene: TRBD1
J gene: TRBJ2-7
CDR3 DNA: TGTGCCAGCAGCTTAAGACCTACAGGGGGCGGCTACGAGCAGTACTTC
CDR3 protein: CASSLRPTGGGYEQYF

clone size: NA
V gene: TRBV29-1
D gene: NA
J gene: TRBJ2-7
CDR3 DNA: TGCAGCGTTGCGGGACAACCACTCTCCTACGAGCAGTACTTC
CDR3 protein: CSVAGQPLSYEQYF

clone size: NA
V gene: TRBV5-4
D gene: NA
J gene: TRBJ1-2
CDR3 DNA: TGTGCCAGCAGTAGCTTTAACTATGGCTACACCTTC
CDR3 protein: CASSSFNYGYTF

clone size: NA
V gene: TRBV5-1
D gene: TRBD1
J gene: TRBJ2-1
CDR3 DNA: TGCGCCAGCAGCGCCCCAGGGGGTTCCTACAATGAGCAGTTCTTC
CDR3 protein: CASSAPGGSYNEQFF

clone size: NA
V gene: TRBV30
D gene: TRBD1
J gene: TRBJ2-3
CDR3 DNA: TGTGCCTGGAGCCTGGGACAGGGGGCGTTGATAGATACGCAGTATTTT
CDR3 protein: CAWSLGQGALIDTQYF